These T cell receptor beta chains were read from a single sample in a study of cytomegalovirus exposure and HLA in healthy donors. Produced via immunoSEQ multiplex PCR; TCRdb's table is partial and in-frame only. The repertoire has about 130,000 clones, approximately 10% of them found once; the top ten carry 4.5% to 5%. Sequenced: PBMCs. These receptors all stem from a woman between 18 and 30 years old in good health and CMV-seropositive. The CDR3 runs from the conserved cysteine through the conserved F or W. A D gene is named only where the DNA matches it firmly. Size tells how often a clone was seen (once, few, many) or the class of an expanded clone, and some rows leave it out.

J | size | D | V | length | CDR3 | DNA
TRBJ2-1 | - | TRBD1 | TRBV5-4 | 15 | CASSIWTGPINEQFF | TGTGCCAGCAGTATTTGGACAGGGCCTATCAATGAGCAGTTCTTC
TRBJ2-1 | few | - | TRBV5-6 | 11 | CASSLAGEQFF | TGTGCCAGCAGCCTCGCTGGCGAGCAGTTCTTC
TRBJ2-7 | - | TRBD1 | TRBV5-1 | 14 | CASSRSGTENEQYF | TGCGCCAGCAGCCGATCCGGGACAGAAAACGAGCAGTACTTC
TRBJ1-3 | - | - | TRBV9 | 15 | CASSVGRDSGNTIYF | TGTGCCAGCAGCGTAGGCCGGGACTCTGGAAACACCATATATTTT
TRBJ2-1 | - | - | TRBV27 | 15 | CASSLLAGTYNEQFF | TGTGCCAGCAGTTTACTCGCGGGGACCTACAATGAGCAGTTCTTC
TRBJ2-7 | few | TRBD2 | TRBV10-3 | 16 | CAISEPGLAGNYEQYF | TGTGCCATCAGTGAGCCAGGACTAGCGGGGAACTACGAGCAGTACTTC
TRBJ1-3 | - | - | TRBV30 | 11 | CAWSIGNTIYF | TGTGCCTGGAGTATAGGAAACACCATATATTTT
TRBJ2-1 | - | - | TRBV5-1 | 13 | CASSVTGSNEQFF | TGCGCCAGCAGCGTCACAGGTAGCAATGAGCAGTTCTTC
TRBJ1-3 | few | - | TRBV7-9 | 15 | CASSWASSSGNTIYF | TGTGCCAGCAGCTGGGCGTCCAGCTCTGGAAACACCATATATTTT
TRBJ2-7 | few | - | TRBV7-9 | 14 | CASSLALTDYEQYF | TGTGCCAGCAGCTTAGCGCTTACAGACTACGAGCAGTACTTC
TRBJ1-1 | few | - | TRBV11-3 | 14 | CASSLAPGSAEAFF | TGTGCCAGCAGCTTAGCTCCCGGGTCGGCTGAAGCTTTCTTT
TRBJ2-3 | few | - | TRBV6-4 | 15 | CASSDSGGSTDTQYF | TGTGCCAGCAGTGACTCGGGCGGGAGCACAGATACGCAGTATTTT
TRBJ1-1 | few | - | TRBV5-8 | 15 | CASSPEGGVNTEAFF | TGTGCCAGCAGCCCGGAGGGCGGCGTGAACACTGAAGCTTTCTTT
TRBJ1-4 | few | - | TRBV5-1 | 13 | CASSLGSSEKLFF | TGCGCCAGCAGCTTGGGGAGTTCGGAAAAACTGTTTTTT
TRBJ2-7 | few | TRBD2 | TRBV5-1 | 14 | CASSTASGLYEQYF | TGCGCCAGCAGCACCGCTAGCGGACTCTACGAGCAGTACTTC
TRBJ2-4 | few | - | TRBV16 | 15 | CASSQSPGSKNIQYF | TGTGCCAGCAGCCAATCTCCAGGGTCCAAAAACATTCAGTACTTC
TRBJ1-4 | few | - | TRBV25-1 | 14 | CASSDGEASEKLFF | TGTGCCAGCAGTGACGGGGAGGCGAGTGAAAAACTGTTTTTT
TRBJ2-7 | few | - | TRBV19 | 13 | CASSDLISYEQYF | TGTGCCAGTAGTGACTTAATTTCCTACGAGCAGTACTTC
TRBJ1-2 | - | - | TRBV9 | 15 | CASSPQVGGNYGYTF | TGTGCCAGCAGCCCCCAAGTGGGCGGGAACTATGGCTACACCTTC
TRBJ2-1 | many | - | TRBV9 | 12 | CASSVGGYEQFF | TGTGCCAGCAGCGTAGGAGGATATGAGCAGTTCTTC
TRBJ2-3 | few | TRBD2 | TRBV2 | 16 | CASSSEAGEVSDTQYF | TGTGCCAGCAGCAGTGAGGCGGGAGAAGTTTCAGATACGCAGTATTTT
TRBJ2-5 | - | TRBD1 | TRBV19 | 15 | CASSIMGDRTETQYF | TGTGCCAGTAGTATAATGGGGGACAGGACGGAGACCCAGTACTTC
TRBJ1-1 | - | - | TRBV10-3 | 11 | CATGQGAEAFF | TGTGCCACCGGACAAGGGGCTGAAGCTTTCTTT
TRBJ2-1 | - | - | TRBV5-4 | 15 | CASSTPQGTAGEQFF | TGTGCCAGCAGCACACCCCAAGGGACAGCGGGTGAGCAGTTCTTC
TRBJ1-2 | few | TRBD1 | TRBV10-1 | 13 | CASSLGQGYGYTF | TGCGCCAGCAGCCTGGGACAGGGGTATGGCTACACCTTC
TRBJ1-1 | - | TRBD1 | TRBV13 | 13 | CASSPRTGSAAFF | TGTGCCAGCAGCCCACGGACAGGGTCGGCAGCTTTCTTT
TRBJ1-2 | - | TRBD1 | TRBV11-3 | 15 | CASSLGGGAGYGYTF | TGTGCCAGCAGCTTAGGAGGGGGCGCCGGCTATGGCTACACCTTC
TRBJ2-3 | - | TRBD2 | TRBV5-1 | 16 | CASSTSARGSTDTQYF | TGCGCCAGCAGCACTAGCGCCAGAGGAAGCACAGATACGCAGTATTTT
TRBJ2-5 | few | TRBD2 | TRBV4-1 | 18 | CASSQDRTSGRGQETQYF | TGCGCCAGCAGCCAAGATAGAACGAGCGGGAGAGGCCAAGAGACCCAGTACTTC